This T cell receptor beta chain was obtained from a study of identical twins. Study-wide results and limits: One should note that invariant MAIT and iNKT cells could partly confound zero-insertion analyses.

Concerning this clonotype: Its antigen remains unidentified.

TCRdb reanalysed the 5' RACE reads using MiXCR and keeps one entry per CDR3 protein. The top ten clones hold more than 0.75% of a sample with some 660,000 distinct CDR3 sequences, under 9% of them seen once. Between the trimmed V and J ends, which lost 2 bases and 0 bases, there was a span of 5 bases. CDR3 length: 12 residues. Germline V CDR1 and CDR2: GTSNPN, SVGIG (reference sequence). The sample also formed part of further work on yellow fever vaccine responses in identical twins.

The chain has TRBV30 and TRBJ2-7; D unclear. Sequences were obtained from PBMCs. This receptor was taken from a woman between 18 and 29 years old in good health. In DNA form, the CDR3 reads TGTGCCTGGAGTTCTATCTCCTACGAGCAGTACTTC. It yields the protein CAWSSISYEQYF.